One and the same sample provided the 12 T cell receptor beta chains below, sequenced in a study of radiation and T cells in renal cell carcinoma. Documented time point: blood 2 weeks post-SBRT. This sample's treatment: 15 Gy SBRT to primary tumor, nephrectomy 4 weeks later. The method was immunoSEQ multiplex PCR; TCRdb's version includes in-frame clones alone and lacks a portion of them. The sample holds around 60,000 clones; 70% to 80% are singletons and the top ten take over 6%. Sequenced here: blood, sampled from a patient whose treatment included radiotherapy and nephrectomy. The receptor set was obtained from a man between 60 and 70 years old with renal cell carcinoma.

This chain links TRBV6-1 with TRBJ1-5, with 9 bases lining up with TRBD1. The germline V gene has CDR1 MNHNS and CDR2 SASEGT. Trimming at V came to 6 bases and at J to 4 bases, leaving 1 base not matched to a gene. The length of the CDR3 is 13 residues. The CDR3 loop is CASRGQGNQPQHF. CDR3 DNA sequence: TGTGCCAGCAGGGGACAGGGAAATCAGCCCCAGCATTTT.

This chain links TRBV5-4 with TRBJ2-3; 7 bases fit TRBD1. Germline trimming cut 4 bases from V and 3 bases from J; bases unmatched to any gene: 8. CDR1 is SGHNT, CDR2 YYREEE, per germline (reference sequence). The CDR3 has 15 residues. CDR3 sequence (DNA): TGTGCCAGCAGCCCCCCCCAGGGGGTGACAGATACGCAGTATTTT. Translating it yields CASSPPQGVTDTQYF.

This rearrangement joins TRBV5-1 to TRBJ2-7, with D uncertain. V lost 0 bases and J lost 2, with 6 bases in between. CDR1 is SGHRS, CDR2 YFSETQ, per germline. CDR3 length: 13 residues. In nucleotides, the CDR3 is TGCGCCAGCAGCTTGGAGGCAGCCTACGAGCAGTACTTC. This translates into CASSLEAAYEQYF.

The table lists this clone with a count of one. V usage is TRBV7-9 and J usage is TRBJ2-7; D gene ambiguous. The CDR3 extends over 13 amino acids. V lost 6 bases and J lost 3, with 12 bases in between. The germline CDR1 and CDR2 sequences are SEHNR and FQNEAQ (reference sequence). The CDR3 region has the DNA TGTGCCAGCAGTTACGACGTAAACTACGAGCAGTACGTC. Translated, it gives CASSYDVNYEQYV.

This clone has only a few counts. V usage is TRBV2 and J usage is TRBJ2-7; a weak D match, TRBD2 (5 bases). In germline, CDR1 is SNHLY, CDR2 FYNNEI. The CDR3 runs 12 residues. V was cut by 7 bases and J by 5 bases, with 12 bases left in between. In DNA, the CDR3 is TGTGCCAGCACACCGAGGCGGGACGAGCAGTACGTC. Translation gives CASTPRRDEQYV.

V is TRBV14 and J is TRBJ2-7; D is possibly TRBD1 (5 bases). Germline V gene data show CDR1 as SGHDN and CDR2 as FVKESK. The ends were cut back, 4 bases at V and 2 bases at J, with 21 bases in the middle. This CDR3 comprises 17 residues. The chain's CDR3 is CASSLTYTGARPYEQYF. The CDR3 DNA is TGTGCCAGCAGCCTAACCTACACTGGGGCACGGCCCTACGAGCAGTACTTC.

The genes are TRBV30 and TRBJ1-6; D uncertain. V was pared by 3 bases and J by 6 bases, with 9 bases between. This CDR3 has 13 amino acids. The germline V gene encodes CDR1 GTSNPN and CDR2 SVGIG (reference sequence). In DNA, the CDR3 is TGTGCCTGGAGCGTGGATAGTAATTCACCCCTCCACTTT. Translation: CAWSVDSNSPLHF.

This clone was counted only a few times. Other DNA sequences in the same sample also yield this CDR3. J is TRBJ1-2 and V is TRBV30; D unclear. The CDR3 has 13 residues. Trimming left V 0 bases short and J 2 bases short, with 7 bases between. Germline CDR1 is GTSNPN and CDR2 is SVGIG (reference sequence). The CDR3 region is CAWSVEANYGYTF. DNA for the CDR3: TGTGCCTGGAGTGTAGAGGCGAACTATGGCTACACCTTC.

This clone was recorded once. The rearrangement links TRBV7-2 to TRBJ1-4; D not resolved. V was cut by 5 bases and J by 7 bases, with 14 bases left in between. This CDR3 is 14 amino acids long. Germline CDR1 reads SGHTA; CDR2 reads FQGNSA. The CDR3 sequence is CASSPPGRVEKLFF. CDR3 in DNA: TGTGCCAGCAGCCCCCCTGGTAGGGTTGAAAAACTGTTTTTT.

This rearrangement joins TRBV6-5 to TRBJ2-7; 7 bases align to TRBD2. Germline V lookup: CDR1 MNHEY, CDR2 SVGAGI. The CDR3 covers 13 residues. With V trimmed by 6 bases and J by 7 bases, 9 bases remained unmatched. CDR3 nucleotide sequence: TGTGCCAGCAGAAATAATCGCGGGGGAGAGCAGTACGTC. Protein sequence: CASRNNRGGEQYV.

V usage is TRBV10-3 and J usage is TRBJ2-1; 7 nucleotides agree with TRBD2. CDR3 length: 16 residues. Germline CDR1 is ENHRY and CDR2 is SYGVKD. The V gene end was trimmed by 0 bases and the J gene end by 3 bases; junction bases not matched to a gene: 5. This CDR3 reads CAISESYGGGYNEQFF. In DNA, the CDR3 is TGTGCCATCAGTGAGTCATATGGGGGGGGCTACAATGAGCAGTTCTTC.

In its sample, this clone was seen once. The chain links TRBV27 to TRBJ1-3; D possibly corresponds to TRBD1 (5 bases). V was trimmed by 2 bases and J by 9 bases, leaving 23 bases between them. The length of the CDR3 is 17 residues. The germline gives CDR1 MNHEY, CDR2 SMNVEV (reference sequence). The CDR3 sequence is CASSLRWDPRFGGTIYF. The CDR3 DNA reads as TGTGCCAGCAGTTTAAGGTGGGACCCTCGGTTCGGAGGCACCATATATTTT.